One and the same sample provided the 26 T cell receptor beta chains below, sequenced in a study of cytomegalovirus exposure and HLA in healthy donors. 13 Jbeta primers and 60 Vbeta primers were used for the PCR. Clones were sequenced by immunoSEQ multiplex PCR, and TCRdb holds only the in-frame ones, with some missing. Counted here are about 140,000 clones, 76% occurring once; the ten biggest clones make up more than 3%. The sequenced material came from PBMCs. Receptor source: a man aged 18 to 30 in good health and CMV-seronegative.

This rearrangement joins TRBV29-1 to TRBJ2-1, with TRBD2 matching over 14 bases. The CDR3 extends over 16 amino acids. After removal of 1 base from V and 4 bases from J, the junction contained 3 bases not matched to a gene. Per the germline V gene, CDR1 is SQVTM and CDR2 is ANQGSEA. The CDR3 is CSVEGGTSGGYNEQFF. CDR3 nucleotides: TGCAGCGTTGAAGGTGGGACTAGCGGGGGTTACAATGAGCAGTTCTTC.

Comments on this clone: One end of the junction fails to match germline, which may point to a read error. Within the sample, other DNA sequences also encode this same CDR3. The V gene is TRBV7-6, the J gene TRBJ1-2; possible D gene TRBD1, 6 bases. Germline values: CDR1 SGHVS, CDR2 FNYEAQ. This CDR3 contains 14 residues. The CDR3 reads CASSLRPTGNGYTF. For the CDR3, the DNA is TGCGCCAGCAGCCTTCGCCCAACAGGGAATGGCTACACCTTC.

The CDR3 nucleotides read TGTGCCAGCAGCTCCGGGACTAGTACCTACGAGCAGTACTTC. Translating gives CASSSGTSTYEQYF. The chain employs TRBV6-5 and TRBJ2-7; 8 bases agree with TRBD2. The V gene's germline CDR1 is MNHEY and CDR2 SVGAGI. V was pared by 6 bases and J by 2 bases, with 6 bases of the junction left unmatched. This CDR3 contains 14 residues.

The genes are TRBV6-5 and TRBJ2-5, with a possible D match to TRBD2 (6 bases). The V end was cut by 6 bases, the J end by 5 bases, with 13 bases between. The CDR3 length is 13 residues. The germline V gene has CDR1 MNHEY and CDR2 SVGAGI. The CDR3 region has the DNA TGTGCCAGCAGACCGGGACTTCGTGAGACCCAGTACTTC. Amino acid sequence: CASRPGLRETQYF.

This clone was counted only a few times. At one end the junction does not follow the germline gene, possibly because of a read error. The same CDR3 arises from other DNA sequences in this sample as well. The chain couples TRBV6-4 to TRBJ1-6, with D possibly TRBD1 on 5 matching bases. The CDR3 totals 15 residues. Germline CDR1 MRHNA, CDR2 SNTAGT. The CDR3 is CASSDSGGPNSPLHF. CDR3 nucleotides: TGTGCCAGCAGTGACTCGGGGGGACCGAATTCCCCCCTCCACTTT.

This clone was counted a few times. V is TRBV5-1 and J is TRBJ1-3; 7 bases align to TRBD1. The CDR3 has 16 residues. From germline, CDR1 is SGHRS and CDR2 YFSETQ. V was pared by 4 bases and J by 7 bases, with 14 bases of the junction left unmatched. CDR3 amino acids: CASSREDRPFSNTIYF. CDR3 nucleotide sequence: TGCGCCAGCAGCCGTGAGGACAGGCCGTTCTCGAACACCATATATTTT.

This clone was picked up a small number of times. The CDR3 spells CASSDRDPYEQYF. Written as DNA, the CDR3 is TGTGCCAGCAGCGACAGGGACCCCTACGAGCAGTACTTC. The rearrangement joins TRBV6-5 to TRBJ2-7; 7 positions match TRBD1. This CDR3 has 13 amino acids. V lost 6 bases, J lost 2 bases, and 4 bases stayed unmatched. Germline-derived CDR1 and CDR2 are MNHEY and SVGAGI.

J is TRBJ2-1 and V is TRBV6-5, with 7 bases aligning to TRBD2. Germline V CDR1 and CDR2: MNHEY, SVGAGI. The CDR3 runs 13 residues. V was pared by 8 bases and J by 4 bases, with 5 bases of the junction left unmatched. CDR3 in amino acids: CASGRALYNEQFF. The DNA for the CDR3 is TGTGCCAGCGGGAGGGCCTTGTACAATGAGCAGTTCTTC.

This clone has just a few counts. The J gene is TRBJ1-6, the V gene TRBV18; D call uncertain. CDR3 length: 19 residues. V was trimmed by 1 base and J by 0 bases, leaving 16 bases between them. CDR1 and CDR2 from the germline V gene are KGHSH and LQKENI. CDR3 amino acids: CASSPRPAESSSYNSPLHF. CDR3 nucleotides: TGTGCCAGCTCACCACGTCCGGCGGAGTCAAGCTCCTATAATTCACCCCTCCACTTT. Complete variable domain (other parts from reference TRBV18 and TRBJ1-6): NAGVMQNPRHLVRRRGQEARLRCSPMKGHSHVYWYRQLPEEGLKFMVYLQKENIIDESGMPKERFSAEFPKEGPSILRIQQVVRGDSAAYFCASSPRPAESSSYNSPLHFGNGTRLTVT.

The J gene is TRBJ2-7, the V gene TRBV10-3; TRBD2 matches at 10 bases. Germline assignment: CDR1 ENHRY and CDR2 SYGVKD. V shed 4 bases, J shed 1 base, and the junction held 10 bases outside the gene matches. CDR3 size: 17 residues. The chain's CDR3 is CAISGDIGLAESYEQYF. DNA for the CDR3: TGTGCCATCAGTGGGGATATCGGACTAGCGGAGTCCTACGAGCAGTACTTC.

The chain is built from TRBV5-1 and TRBJ1-3; D gene unclear. The germline V gene has CDR1 SGHRS and CDR2 YFSETQ. CDR3 length equals 16 residues. V dropped 0 bases and J dropped 0 bases, with 10 bases sitting between them. CDR3: CASSLGAGISGNTIYF. The DNA of the CDR3 is TGCGCCAGCAGCTTGGGCGCGGGGATCTCTGGAAACACCATATATTTT.

This clone was counted a single time. The chain employs TRBV9 and TRBJ1-1; D unclear. The V end lost 4 bases, the J end lost 0 bases, and 10 bases lay between the germline ends. The CDR3 runs to 14 residues. CDR1 and CDR2 (germline): SGDLS, YYNGEE. CDR3 coding DNA: TGTGCCAGCAGCCTCGGCAGGATGAACACTGAAGCTTTCTTT. Translating gives CASSLGRMNTEAFF.

This clone was recorded a few times. The genes are TRBV4-2 and TRBJ2-7; 11 nucleotides agree with TRBD2. CDR3 length equals 15 residues. Germline CDR1 reads LGHNA; CDR2 reads YNFKEQ. V shed 0 bases and J 2 bases; nucleotides not matched to a gene: 0. CDR3 sequence reads: CASSQDSGGAYEQYF. DNA of the CDR3: TGTGCCAGCAGCCAAGATAGCGGGGGGGCCTACGAGCAGTACTTC.

V and J are TRBV7-2 and TRBJ2-4; 9 positions match TRBD2. The CDR3 totals 19 residues. CDR1 and CDR2 (germline): SGHTA, FQGNSA. V was pared by 5 bases and J by 6 bases, with 20 bases of the junction left unmatched. The CDR3 DNA sequence: TGTGCCAGCAGCCTCACAACCTCGAGACTAGCGGCTAAATCAAACATTCAGTACTTC. Its translation: CASSLTTSRLAAKSNIQYF.

CDR3 region: CSVTGDTGELFF. CDR3 coding DNA: TGCAGCGTCACAGGGGACACCGGGGAGCTGTTTTTT. J is TRBJ2-2 and V is TRBV29-1; TRBD1 matches 7 bases. With 6 bases clipped from V and 3 bases from J, the junction kept 1 base outside the gene matches. Germline V CDR1 and CDR2: SQVTM, ANQGSEA. The CDR3 loop spans 12 amino acids.

This chain joins TRBV27 and TRBJ2-7; 7 bases agree with TRBD1. The trim removed 6 bases at V and 5 bases at J, leaving 10 bases unmatched. The CDR3 runs 14 residues. Germline V lookup: CDR1 MNHEY, CDR2 SMNVEV (reference sequence). In nucleotides, the CDR3 is TGTGCCAGCAGGCCACAGGGGTTAGGCCACGAGCAGTACTTC. It yields the protein CASRPQGLGHEQYF.

CDR3 loop: CASRLGLGTDTQYF. The CDR3 DNA is TGTGCCTCCCGGTTGGGACTAGGCACAGATACGCAGTATTTT. The V call is TRBV28, the J call TRBJ2-3; 8 bases match TRBD2. Trimming removed 11 bases from V and 1 base from J; junction bases left unmatched: 8. CDR1 and CDR2 (germline): MDHEN, SYDVKM. This CDR3 has 14 amino acids.

The chain carries TRBV10-3 and TRBJ1-1, with D possibly matching TRBD1 (6 bases). The CDR3 spans 13 residues. CDR1 is ENHRY, CDR2 SYGVKD, per germline. V lost 3 bases, J lost 7 bases, and 12 bases lay in between. The CDR3 DNA reads TGTGCCATCAGTGATGGACAGAGGGTTGAAGCTTTCTTT. The encoded protein is CAISDGQRVEAFF.

This clone has just a few counts. The junction differs from germline at one of its ends, possibly a read error. Other DNA sequences in the same sample also yield this CDR3. J is TRBJ1-6 and V is TRBV30; 8 bases map to TRBD1. The CDR3 runs 13 residues. Per the germline V gene, CDR1 is GTSNPN and CDR2 is SVGIG (reference sequence). The CDR3 DNA follows: TGTGCCTGGAGCGGACAGGGTAATTCCCCCCTCCACTTT. It encodes CAWSGQGNSPLHF.

V is TRBV4-1 and J is TRBJ1-6; 7 bases align to TRBD1. The V and J ends lost 4 bases and 4 bases, in that order; junction bases with no gene match: 13. Germline loops: CDR1 MGHRA, CDR2 YSYEKL. This CDR3 region has 18 residues. This chain's CDR3 is CASSLSHRRQGYNSPLHF. The CDR3 DNA reads TGCGCCAGCAGCCTATCCCACCGACGACAGGGATATAATTCACCCCTCCACTTT.

This chain connects TRBV7-9 to TRBJ1-4; unclear D gene. The ends were cut back, 2 bases at V and 3 bases at J, with 7 bases in the middle. Germline values: CDR1 SEHNR, CDR2 FQNEAQ (reference sequence). The CDR3 is 14 amino acids. The CDR3 DNA follows: TGTGCCAGCAGCTTATCCGTCTCTAATGAAAAACTGTTTTTT. This translates into CASSLSVSNEKLFF.

The V and J genes are TRBV5-1 and TRBJ2-7, with 7 nucleotides matching TRBD1. This CDR3 has 15 residues. Germline V lookup: CDR1 SGHRS, CDR2 YFSETQ. The trim removed 9 bases at V and 3 bases at J, leaving 15 bases unmatched. In DNA form, the CDR3 reads TGCGCCACCTCCACCGGGGACAGTAGAGGCTACGAGCAGTACTTC. Protein sequence: CATSTGDSRGYEQYF.

The CDR3 bases are TGTGCCAGCAGCGTTACTAGCGGGGTAGAGACCCAGTACTTC. Translation: CASSVTSGVETQYF. The chain recombines TRBV9 with TRBJ2-5; 10 bases map to TRBD2. This CDR3 has 14 amino acids. The germline CDR1 and CDR2 sequences are SGDLS and YYNGEE. The ends lost 2 bases at V and 4 bases at J; junction bases unmatched: 2.

The rearrangement links TRBV5-1 to TRBJ1-3, with D possibly being TRBD1 (5 bases). Germline V gene data show CDR1 as SGHRS and CDR2 as YFSETQ. V was shortened by 2 bases and J by 3 bases, with 9 bases between the two germline ends. The CDR3 loop spans 14 amino acids. The CDR3 region is CASSLGVGGNTIYF. The CDR3 bases are TGCGCCAGCAGCTTAGGGGTTGGTGGAAACACCATATATTTT.

This chain connects TRBV19 to TRBJ1-4, with D possibly matching TRBD1 (5 bases). The germline V gene has CDR1 LNHDA and CDR2 SQIVND (reference sequence). The CDR3 runs 12 residues. V lost 6 bases to trimming and J lost 8 bases, with 10 bases between them. The CDR3 DNA is TGTGCCAGTAGGGGGCAGGCGGAAAAACTGTTTTTT. Protein product: CASRGQAEKLFF.

The chain recombines TRBV19 with TRBJ1-5; TRBD1 matches at 7 bases. The CDR3 totals 16 residues. In germline, CDR1 is LNHDA, CDR2 SQIVND (reference sequence). V dropped 3 bases and J dropped 0; count of bases not matched to a gene: 5. The CDR3 here is CASSIRQGISNQPQHF. In DNA form, the CDR3 reads TGTGCCAGTAGTATTCGACAGGGCATTAGCAATCAGCCCCAGCATTTT.